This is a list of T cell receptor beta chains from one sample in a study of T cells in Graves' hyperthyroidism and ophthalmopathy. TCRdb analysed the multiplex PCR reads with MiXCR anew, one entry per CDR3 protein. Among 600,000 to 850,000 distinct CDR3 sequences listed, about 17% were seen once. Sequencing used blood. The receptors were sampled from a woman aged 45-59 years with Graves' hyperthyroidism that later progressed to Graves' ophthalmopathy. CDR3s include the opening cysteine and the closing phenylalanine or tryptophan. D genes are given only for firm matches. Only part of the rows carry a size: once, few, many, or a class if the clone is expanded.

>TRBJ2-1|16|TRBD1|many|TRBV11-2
CASSRPLGGDNNEQFF
TGTGCCAGCAGCCGCCCCTTAGGGGGCGATAACAATGAGCAGTTCTTC
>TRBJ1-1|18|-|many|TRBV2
CASSDLAPIDGENTEAFF
TGTGCCAGCAGTGATTTGGCGCCGATAGACGGGGAGAACACTGAAGCTTTCTTT
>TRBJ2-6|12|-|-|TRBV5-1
CAGASGANVLTF
TGCGCGGGGGCCTCTGGGGCCAACGTCCTGACTTTC
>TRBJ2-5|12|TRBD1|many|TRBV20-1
CSGGQSQETQYF
TGCAGTGGGGGACAGAGCCAAGAGACCCAGTACTTC
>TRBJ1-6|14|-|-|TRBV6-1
CASSPRANNSPLHF
TGTGCCAGCAGCCCCCGCGCTAATAATTCACCCCTCCACTTT
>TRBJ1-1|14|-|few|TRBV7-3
CASSLKSGNTEAFF
TGTGCCAGCAGCTTAAAATCGGGAAACACTGAAGCTTTCTTT
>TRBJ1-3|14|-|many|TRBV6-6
CASSYSTNGNTIYF
TGTGCCAGCAGTTACTCGACGAATGGAAACACCATATATTTT
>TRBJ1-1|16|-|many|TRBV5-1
CASSWTASFTDTEAFF
TGCGCCAGCAGCTGGACAGCTTCATTTACCGACACTGAAGCTTTCTTT
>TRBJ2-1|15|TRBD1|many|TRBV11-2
CASSRFGQGYNEQFF
TGTGCCAGCAGCCGATTTGGACAGGGGTACAATGAGCAGTTCTTC
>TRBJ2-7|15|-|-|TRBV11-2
CASSHADTSLYEQYF
TGTGCCAGCAGCCACGCGGACACCTCATTGTACGAGCAGTACTTC
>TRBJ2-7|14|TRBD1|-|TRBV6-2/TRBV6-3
CASSYLGQGAEQYF
TGTGCCAGCAGTTACTTGGGACAGGGTGCCGAGCAGTACTTC
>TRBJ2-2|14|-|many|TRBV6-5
CASSYSSVGGELFF
TGTGCCAGCAGTTACTCGAGCGTGGGCGGGGAGCTGTTTTTT
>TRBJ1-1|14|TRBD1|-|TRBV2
CASSPRGGFTEAFF
TGTGCCAGCAGCCCGCGAGGGGGCTTTACTGAAGCTTTCTTT
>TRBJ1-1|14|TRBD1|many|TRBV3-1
CASSQTGGDAEAFF
TGTGCCAGCAGCCAGACAGGGGGGGACGCTGAAGCTTTCTTT
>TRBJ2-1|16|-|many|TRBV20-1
CSASAAGWSTYNEQFF
TGCAGTGCTAGCGCGGCAGGGTGGTCCACCTACAATGAGCAGTTCTTC
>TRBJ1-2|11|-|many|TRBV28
CASHQFYGYTF
TGTGCCAGCCACCAGTTCTATGGCTACACCTTC
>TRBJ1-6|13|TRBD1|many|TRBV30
CAWSGQGHSPLHF
TGTGCCTGGTCGGGACAGGGACATTCACCCCTCCACTTT
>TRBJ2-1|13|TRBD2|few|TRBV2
CASTLAGVNEQFF
TGTGCCAGCACACTAGCGGGGGTTAATGAGCAGTTCTTC
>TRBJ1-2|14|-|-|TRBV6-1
CASSYRGRADGYTF
TGTGCCAGCAGTTATAGGGGCAGGGCAGATGGCTACACCTTC
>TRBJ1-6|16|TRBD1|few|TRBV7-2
CASSPARGTENSPLHF
TGTGCCAGCAGCCCAGCGAGAGGGACAGAAAATTCACCCCTCCACTTT
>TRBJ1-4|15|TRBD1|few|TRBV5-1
CASSRGQEVFEKLFF
TGCGCCAGCAGCAGAGGACAGGAAGTATTTGAAAAACTGTTTTTT
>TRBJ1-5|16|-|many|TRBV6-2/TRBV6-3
CASSSPPGRTHQPQHF
TGTGCCAGCAGTTCGCCCCCGGGACGGACCCATCAGCCCCAGCATTTT
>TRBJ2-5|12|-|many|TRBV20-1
CSATRTAETQYF
TGCAGTGCTACCCGGACCGCAGAGACCCAGTACTTC
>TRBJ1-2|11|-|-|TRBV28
CASSSGFGYTF
TGTGCCAGCAGTTCAGGTTTTGGCTACACCTTC
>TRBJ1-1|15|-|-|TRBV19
CASSIDEPSNTEAFF
TGTGCCAGTAGTATAGATGAGCCGTCGAACACTGAAGCTTTCTTT
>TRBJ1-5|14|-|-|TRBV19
CASSMRVSNQPQHF
TGTGCCAGTAGTATGCGGGTTAGCAATCAGCCCCAGCATTTT
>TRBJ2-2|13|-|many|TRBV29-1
CSVTDLEGGELFF
TGCAGCGTGACGGACTTGGAAGGCGGGGAGCTGTTTTTT
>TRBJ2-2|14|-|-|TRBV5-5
CASSLLAKPGELFF
TGTGCCAGCAGCTTGCTGGCAAAGCCCGGGGAGCTGTTTTTT
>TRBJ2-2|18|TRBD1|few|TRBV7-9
CASSKPGQSTSNTGELFF
TGTGCCAGCAGCAAACCGGGACAGAGCACTTCGAACACCGGGGAGCTGTTTTTT
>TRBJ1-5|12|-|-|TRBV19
CASSILDQPQHF
TGTGCCAGTAGTATTCTAGATCAGCCCCAGCATTTT
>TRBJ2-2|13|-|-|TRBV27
CASSLQGHGELFF
TGTGCCAGCAGTTTACAGGGGCACGGGGAGCTGTTTTTT
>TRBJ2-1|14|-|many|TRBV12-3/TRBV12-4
CASSLGQGGNEQFF
TGTGCCAGCAGTTTAGGGCAGGGAGGCAATGAGCAGTTCTTC
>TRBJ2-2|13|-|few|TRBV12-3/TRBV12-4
CASRLQNSGELFF
TGTGCCAGCAGGCTACAGAACTCCGGGGAGCTGTTTTTT
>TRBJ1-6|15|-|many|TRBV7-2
CASSLGTTDNSPLHF
TGTGCCAGCAGCTTAGGGACCACGGATAATTCACCCCTCCACTTT
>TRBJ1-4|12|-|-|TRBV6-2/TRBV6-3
CASSGSGEKLFF
TGTGCCAGCTCGGGGTCGGGTGAAAAACTGTTTTTT
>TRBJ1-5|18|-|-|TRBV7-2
CASSSPLRGSHSNQPQHF
TGTGCCAGCAGCTCCCCCCTTCGGGGATCTCATAGCAATCAGCCCCAGCATTTT
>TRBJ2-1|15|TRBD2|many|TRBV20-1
CSASSSLAAFNEQFF
TGCAGTGCTAGCTCGAGCCTAGCGGCCTTCAATGAGCAGTTCTTC
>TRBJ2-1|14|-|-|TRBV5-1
CASSLTPGYNEQFF
TGCGCCAGCAGCCTTACCCCCGGATACAATGAGCAGTTCTTC
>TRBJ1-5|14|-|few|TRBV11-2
CASSLEMGDQPQHF
TGTGCCAGCAGCTTAGAGATGGGAGATCAGCCCCAGCATTTT
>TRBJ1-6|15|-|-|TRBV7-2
CASSPRSPYNSPLHF
TGTGCCAGCAGCCCTCGGAGTCCCTATAATTCACCCCTCCACTTT
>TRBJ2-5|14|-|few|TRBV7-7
CASSSPGFGETQYF
TGTGCTAGCAGCTCTCCTGGGTTCGGAGAGACCCAGTACTTC
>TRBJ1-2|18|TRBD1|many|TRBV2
CASSEGPGGVWTHYGYTF
TGTGCCAGCAGTGAAGGCCCAGGGGGAGTCTGGACTCACTATGGCTACACCTTC
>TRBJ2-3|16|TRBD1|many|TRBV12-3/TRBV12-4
CASRTTGFMGTDTQYF
TGTGCCAGCAGGACGACAGGGTTTATGGGCACAGATACGCAGTATTTT
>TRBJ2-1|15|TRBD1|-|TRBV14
CASSQNRGFYNEQFF
TGTGCCAGCAGCCAAAACAGGGGGTTCTACAATGAGCAGTTCTTC
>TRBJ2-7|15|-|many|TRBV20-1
CSATPGRLGVEEQYF
TGCAGTGCCACTCCCGGCCGCCTGGGTGTGGAAGAGCAGTACTTC
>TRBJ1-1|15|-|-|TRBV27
CASSRGASGDTEAFF
TGTGCCAGCTCACGGGGGGCAAGTGGTGACACTGAAGCTTTCTTT
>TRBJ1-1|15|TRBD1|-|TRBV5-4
CASSPQDRVYTEAFF
TGTGCCAGCAGTCCCCAGGACAGGGTATACACTGAAGCTTTCTTT
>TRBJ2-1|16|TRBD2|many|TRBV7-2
CASSTMLLAGSDEQFF
TGTGCCAGCAGCACGATGTTACTAGCGGGGTCCGATGAGCAGTTCTTC
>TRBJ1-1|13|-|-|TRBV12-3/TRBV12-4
CASSYWLNTEAFF
TGTGCCAGCAGCTATTGGTTGAACACTGAAGCTTTCTTT